The T cell receptor (beta chain) under discussion was sequenced for a study of a mutant IDH1 vaccine in newly diagnosed glioma. Study information: In some groups vaccination began 4-6 weeks post-radiotherapy; others received it with temozolomide.

The germline CDR1 and CDR2 sequences are KGHSH and LQKENI. Trimming at V came to 6 bases and at J to 5 bases, leaving 7 bases not matched to a gene. The CDR3 is 14 residues long. The sample's time point: week 47, end of study. What each vaccine dose contained was 300 ug of mutant IDH1 20-mer peptide, accompanied by topical imiquimod. Those who donated had recent WHO grade 3 or 4 IDH1-mutant, ATRX-lost astrocytomas. This clone was detected a few times. Its cognate antigen is unknown. Some clones are missing from TCRdb's copy, which holds only in-frame ones; the method was immunoSEQ multiplex PCR. The sample yields roughly 38,000 clones, around 82% seen once.

The V and J genes are TRBV18 and TRBJ1-1, with 9 bases that match TRBD1. The sequencing used PBMCs, collected from a glioma patient whose treatment included an IDH1 peptide vaccine. This sequence originates from a young man with glioma. Some clones in this sample may be carry-over from other donors' samples. The CDR3 here is CASSQGQGLTEAFF. The CDR3 DNA follows: TGTGCCAGCTCTCAAGGACAGGGGTTAACTGAAGCTTTCTTT.